Here is one T cell receptor (beta chain) with its context. The sample belongs to a study of T cell responses to AZD1222 COVID-19 vaccine. Produced via immunoSEQ multiplex PCR; TCRdb's table is partial and in-frame only. Of tens of thousands of clones listed, 85% to 95% were seen once; the top ten hold 6.3%. The V and J ends lost 2 bases and 6 bases, in that order; junction bases with no gene match: 9. The germline CDR1 and CDR2 sequences are GTSNPN and SVGIG (reference sequence). This CDR3 spans 16 amino acids. This TCR was recovered from an adult who received the MenACWY meningococcal vaccine as a control. The chain is built from TRBV30 and TRBJ1-5, with 11 bases matching TRBD1. This specimen was peripheral blood, taken 28 days after the second dose of the MenACWY control vaccine. The CDR3 protein is CAWSSIGTGGLQPQHF. As DNA, the CDR3 is TGTGCCTGGAGTTCAATCGGGACAGGGGGGCTTCAGCCCCAGCATTTT.